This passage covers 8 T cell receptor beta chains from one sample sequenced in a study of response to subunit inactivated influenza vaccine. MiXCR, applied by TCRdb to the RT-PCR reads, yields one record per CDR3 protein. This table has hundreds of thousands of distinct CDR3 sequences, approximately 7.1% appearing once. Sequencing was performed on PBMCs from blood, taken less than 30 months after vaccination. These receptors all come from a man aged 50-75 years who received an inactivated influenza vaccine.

In DNA, the CDR3 is TGTGCCATCAGTGAGTCACGCGGAACTGGGGCCAACGTCCTGACTTTC. Protein: CAISESRGTGANVLTF. The V and J genes are TRBV10-3 and TRBJ2-6, with D unclear. The germline V gene encodes CDR1 ENHRY and CDR2 SYGVKD. The CDR3 contains 16 residues. The V and J ends lost 0 bases and 2 bases respectively, with 8 bases between them.

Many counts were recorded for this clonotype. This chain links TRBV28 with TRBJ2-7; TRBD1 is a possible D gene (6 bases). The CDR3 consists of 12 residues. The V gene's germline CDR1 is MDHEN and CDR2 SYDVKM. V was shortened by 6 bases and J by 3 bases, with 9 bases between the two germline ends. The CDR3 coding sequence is TGTGCCAGCAGCTTAGGGGGCTACGAGCAGTACTTC. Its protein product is CASSLGGYEQYF.

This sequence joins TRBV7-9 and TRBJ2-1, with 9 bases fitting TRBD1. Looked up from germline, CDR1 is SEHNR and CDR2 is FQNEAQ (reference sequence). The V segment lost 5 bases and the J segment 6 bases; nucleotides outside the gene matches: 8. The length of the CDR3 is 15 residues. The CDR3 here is CASSHNRGRANEQFF. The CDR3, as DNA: TGTGCCAGCAGCCACAACAGGGGGCGCGCCAATGAGCAGTTCTTC.

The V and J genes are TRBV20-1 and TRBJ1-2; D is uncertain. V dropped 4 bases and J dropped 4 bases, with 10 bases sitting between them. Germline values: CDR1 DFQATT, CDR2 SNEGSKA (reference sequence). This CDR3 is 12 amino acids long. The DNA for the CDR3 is TGCAGTGCTACCGGGCCCTCCTATGGCTACACCTTC. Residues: CSATGPSYGYTF.

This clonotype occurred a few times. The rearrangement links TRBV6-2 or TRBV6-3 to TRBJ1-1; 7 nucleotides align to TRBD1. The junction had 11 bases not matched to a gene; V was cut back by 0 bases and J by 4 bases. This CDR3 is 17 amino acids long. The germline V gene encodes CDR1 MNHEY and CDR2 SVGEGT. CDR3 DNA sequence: TGTGCCAGCAGTTACTCGAGGGACAGAGATTGGGTCACTGAAGCTTTCTTT. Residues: CASSYSRDRDWVTEAFF.

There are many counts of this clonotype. The CDR3: CAISESSSGGPLRWDEQYF. The CDR3 DNA follows: TGTGCCATCAGTGAGTCGAGTTCGGGGGGCCCTCTGAGATGGGACGAGCAGTACTTC. The genes are TRBV10-3 and TRBJ2-7; TRBD2 is a possible D gene (7 bases). The CDR3 length is 19 residues. Deletions cut 0 bases from V and 5 bases from J, with 26 bases between. Germline V gene lookup returns CDR1 ENHRY and CDR2 SYGVKD.

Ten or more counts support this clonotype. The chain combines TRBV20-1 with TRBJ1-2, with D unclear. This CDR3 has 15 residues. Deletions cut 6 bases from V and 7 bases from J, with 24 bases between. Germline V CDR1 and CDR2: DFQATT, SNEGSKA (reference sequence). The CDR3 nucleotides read TGCAGTGCCAGTTTTAACTCGGGCGGAATGGCTGGCTACACCTTC. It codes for CSASFNSGGMAGYTF.

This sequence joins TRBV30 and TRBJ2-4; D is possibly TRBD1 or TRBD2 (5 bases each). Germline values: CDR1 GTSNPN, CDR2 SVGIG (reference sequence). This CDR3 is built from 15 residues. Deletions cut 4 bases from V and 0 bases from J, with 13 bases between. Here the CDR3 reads CAWNSWGTAKNIQYF. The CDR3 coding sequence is TGTGCCTGGAATTCGTGGGGGACAGCCAAAAACATTCAGTACTTC. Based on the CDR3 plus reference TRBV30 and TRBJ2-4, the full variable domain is SQTIHQWPATLVQPVGSPLSLECTVEGTSNPNLYWYRQAAGRGLQLLFYSVGIGQISSEVPQNLSASRPQDRQFILSSKKLLLSDSGFYLCAWNSWGTAKNIQYFGAGTRLSVL.